This is a list of T cell receptor beta chains from one sample in a study of T cells in Graves' hyperthyroidism and ophthalmopathy. TCRdb re-analysed the multiplex PCR reads in MiXCR, keeping a single row per CDR3 protein. The table includes about 500,000 distinct CDR3 sequences, around 16% detected once. The sample was blood. These receptors all come from a woman younger than 45 with Graves' ophthalmopathy. The CDR3 runs from the conserved cysteine through the conserved F or W. The D gene is left open where the match is weak. Clone size, where shown, is once, few, many, or a class for clones that have expanded.

>TRBJ2-7|many|TRBD2|15|TRBV7-8
CASNQAGGRNYEQYF
TGTGCCAGCAACCAAGCGGGAGGGCGAAACTACGAGCAGTACTTC
>TRBJ2-1|-|-|13|TRBV7-9
CASSFINYNEQFF
TGTGCCAGCAGCTTCATAAATTACAATGAGCAGTTCTTC
>TRBJ1-4|-|-|15|TRBV30
CAWSVMQGLGEKLFF
TGTGCCTGGAGTGTCATGCAGGGATTAGGCGAAAAACTGTTTTTT
>TRBJ2-3|few|TRBD2|18|TRBV20-1
CSARDVASGGLEADTQYF
TGCAGTGCTAGAGATGTGGCTAGCGGGGGCCTCGAAGCAGATACGCAGTATTTT
>TRBJ1-2|many|-|14|TRBV3-1
CASTTAGADYGYTF
TGTGCCAGCACCACGGCAGGGGCCGACTATGGCTACACCTTC
>TRBJ1-4|many|-|13|TRBV28
CASSPSAGEKLFF
TGTGCCAGCAGTCCCAGCGCTGGGGAAAAACTGTTTTTT
>TRBJ2-3|-|-|14|TRBV4-3
CASSQSGVADTQYF
TGCGCCAGCAGCCAATCGGGAGTGGCAGATACGCAGTATTTT
>TRBJ2-3|few|-|15|TRBV19
CASSINRQSTDTQYF
TGTGCCAGTAGTATAAATCGACAGTCAACAGATACGCAGTATTTT
>TRBJ2-5|many|-|14|TRBV20-1
CSARGPDLKETQYF
TGCAGTGCTAGAGGGCCAGACTTGAAAGAGACCCAGTACTTC
>TRBJ1-1|-|-|15|TRBV19
CASTVYSGVNTEAFF
TGTGCCAGTACCGTTTATTCAGGAGTGAACACTGAAGCTTTCTTT
>TRBJ2-7|-|-|15|TRBV28
CASSLVEVDSYEQYF
TGTGCCAGCAGTTTGGTCGAAGTTGACTCCTACGAGCAGTACTTC
>TRBJ1-3|-|-|16|TRBV7-9
CASSFTTGNSGNTIYF
TGTGCCAGCAGCTTTACGACAGGAAACTCTGGAAACACCATATATTTT